These 25 T cell receptor beta chains were all obtained from the same sample, sequenced in a study of blood T cell repertoires in COVID-19. Clones were read by immunoSEQ multiplex PCR, and TCRdb kept only the in-frame ones, dropping some. In the table there are more than 120,000 clones, about 87% of which are singletons. The sequencing input was peripheral blood. These receptors were taken from a human donor in a cohort sampled during active COVID-19.

This rearrangement joins TRBV5-6 to TRBJ2-7; 9 bases are shared with TRBD1. V was clipped by 4 bases and J by 5 bases; unmatched bases: 10. This CDR3 is 15 amino acids long. CDR1 and CDR2 from the germline V gene are SGHDT and YYEEEE. In nucleotides, the CDR3 is TGTGCCAGCAGCCTTCCCCCGGGACAGGGACACGAGCAGTACTTC. Protein product: CASSLPPGQGHEQYF.

This clone appeared once. The chain is built from TRBV6-6 and TRBJ2-3; 8 bases match TRBD1. V shed 4 bases, J shed 2 bases, and the junction held 8 bases outside the gene matches. The CDR3 is 16 amino acids. CDR1 and CDR2 from the germline V gene are MNHNY and SVGAGI (reference sequence). The CDR3 DNA is TGTGCCAGCAGTTCCGGGACAGGACTTTACACAGATACGCAGTATTTT. It is translated as CASSSGTGLYTDTQYF.

The chain couples TRBV5-6 to TRBJ1-4, with D possibly TRBD1 on 6 matching bases. CDR1 SGHDT and CDR2 YYEEEE come from the germline V gene. CDR3 length: 15 residues. V was shortened by 4 bases and J by 0 bases, with 10 bases between the two germline ends. CDR3 amino acids: CASSRDMTTNEKLFF. CDR3 nucleotides: TGTGCCAGCAGCAGGGACATGACAACTAATGAAAAACTGTTTTTT.

The chain is built from TRBV7-9 and TRBJ2-3, with 9 bases identical to TRBD1. CDR3 length equals 15 residues. The germline V gene has CDR1 SEHNR and CDR2 FQNEAQ (reference sequence). With V trimmed by 3 bases and J by 3 bases, 4 bases remained unmatched. The CDR3 sequence is CASSFGDRETDTQYF. The DNA for the CDR3 is TGTGCCAGCAGCTTCGGGGACAGGGAGACAGATACGCAGTATTTT.

This clone came up a few times. V is TRBV7-9 and J is TRBJ2-1, with TRBD2 as a possible D gene (5 bases). This CDR3 spans 16 amino acids. Germline CDR1 and CDR2: SEHNR and FQNEAQ (reference sequence). Trimming removed 11 bases at V and 0 bases at J, with 20 bases between. Here the CDR3 reads CAGAAGVTNSYNEQFF. The DNA for the CDR3 is TGTGCCGGCGCCGCCGGGGTAACTAACTCCTACAATGAGCAGTTCTTC.

The J gene is TRBJ2-3, the V gene TRBV4-1; 8 bases match TRBD1. The trim removed 1 base at V and 3 bases at J, leaving 6 bases unmatched. This CDR3 has 16 amino acids. CDR1 is MGHRA, CDR2 YSYEKL, per germline. CDR3 residues: CASSQVPGQVTDTQYF. The CDR3 DNA reads TGCGCCAGCAGCCAAGTACCGGGACAGGTAACAGATACGCAGTATTTT.

The CDR3 DNA reads TGTGCCTGGAGTAAACAGAGACACAAATACGAGCAGTACTTC. Amino acid sequence: CAWSKQRHKYEQYF. The chain has TRBV30 and TRBJ2-7; D gene unclear. V gave up 2 bases and J gave up 4 bases, with 15 bases separating them. This CDR3 has 14 residues. The germline CDR1 and CDR2 sequences are GTSNPN and SVGIG (reference sequence).

The J gene is TRBJ2-3, the V gene TRBV27, with TRBD2 identical over 9 bases. Per germline, CDR1 MNHEY and CDR2 SMNVEV (reference sequence). Trimming removed 6 bases from V and 0 bases from J; junction bases left unmatched: 10. CDR3 length: 17 amino acids. The CDR3 region is CASSLIQAGGSTDTQYF. In nucleotides, the CDR3 is TGTGCCAGCAGCTTAATCCAAGCGGGGGGAAGCACAGATACGCAGTATTTT.

The chain combines TRBV5-8 with TRBJ2-2, with D possibly TRBD1 on 5 matching bases. V lost 2 bases, J lost 2 bases, and 10 bases lay in between. CDR3 length: 15 residues. The germline CDR1 and CDR2 sequences are SGHTS and YDEGEE. CDR3 in amino acids: CASSFAGLNTGELFF. The CDR3 coding sequence is TGTGCCAGCAGCTTTGCAGGGCTTAACACCGGGGAGCTGTTTTTT.

The chain joins TRBV30 to TRBJ1-5; no reliable D call. The CDR3 is made up of 10 amino acids. Germline-derived CDR1 and CDR2 are GTSNPN and SVGIG (reference sequence). V was pared by 4 bases and J by 8 bases, with 6 bases between. The CDR3 is CAWKSEPQHF. The CDR3 DNA reads as TGTGCCTGGAAAAGCGAGCCCCAGCATTTT.

The chain recombines TRBV7-3 with TRBJ1-2; D is uncertain. V dropped 0 bases and J dropped 7 bases, with 9 bases sitting between them. CDR1 and CDR2 (germline): SGHTA, FQGTGA. The CDR3 is made up of 13 amino acids. CDR3 sequence: CASSLTGETGYTF. CDR3 sequence (DNA): TGTGCCAGCAGCTTAACGGGAGAAACTGGCTACACCTTC.

The chain couples TRBV5-6 to TRBJ2-1, with a tentative D call TRBD2 (6 bases). The CDR3 loop spans 15 amino acids. The germline CDR1 and CDR2 sequences are SGHDT and YYEEEE. Trimming left V 2 bases short and J 2 bases short, with 11 bases between. CDR3 residues: CASSFGSGAYNEQFF. In DNA form, the CDR3 reads TGTGCCAGCAGCTTCGGGAGTGGGGCCTACAATGAGCAGTTCTTC.

The chain has TRBV4-1 and TRBJ2-3, with D maybe TRBD1 (6 bases). Germline V gene data show CDR1 as MGHRA and CDR2 as YSYEKL. V was trimmed by 6 bases and J by 2 bases, leaving 15 bases between them. This CDR3 comprises 15 residues. The CDR3, as DNA: TGCGCCAGCAGGCGAACAGGGTTTTCCACAGATACGCAGTATTTT. This encodes CASRRTGFSTDTQYF.

The chain carries TRBV11-2 and TRBJ1-6; the D is unclear. Germline assignment: CDR1 SGHAT and CDR2 FQNNGV. V lost 5 bases, J lost 7 bases, and 6 bases lay in between. This CDR3 region has 12 residues. The CDR3 here is CASSTGNSPLHF. The DNA for the CDR3 is TGTGCCAGCAGCACCGGGAATTCACCCCTCCACTTT.

The J gene is TRBJ1-2, the V gene TRBV5-5; D possibly corresponds to TRBD1 (6 bases). V was clipped by 0 bases and J by 1 base, with 10 bases between them. This CDR3 is 15 amino acids long. CDR1 and CDR2 from the germline V gene are SGHKS and YYEKEE (reference sequence). The CDR3 DNA follows: TGTGCCAGCAGCTTGGCGGGCAGGGGTAACTATGGCTACACCTTC. Its translation: CASSLAGRGNYGYTF. The variable domain in full, with the rest retrieved from reference TRBV5-5 and TRBJ1-2, is DAGVTQSPTHLIKTRGQQVTLRCSPISGHKSVSWYQQVLGQGPQFIFQYYEKEERGRGNFPDRFSARQFPNYSSELNVNALLLGDSALYLCASSLAGRGNYGYTFGSGTRLTVV.

This clone has a handful of counts. The V call is TRBV15, the J call TRBJ1-2; D ambiguous. V shed 5 bases and J shed 4 bases, with 11 bases lying between them. This CDR3 is 13 amino acids long. CDR1 LNHNV and CDR2 YYDKDF come from the germline V gene (reference sequence). DNA for the CDR3: TGTGCCACCAGCCCGGAGGTAGGCTATGGCTACACCTTC. Residues: CATSPEVGYGYTF. The full variable domain, its missing parts supplied by reference TRBV15 and TRBJ1-2, is DAMVIQNPRYQVTQFGKPVTLSCSQTLNHNVMYWYQQKSSQAPKLLFHYYDKDFNNEADTPDNFQSRRPNTSFCFLDIRSPGLGDTAMYLCATSPEVGYGYTFGSGTRLTVV.

The chain has TRBV9 and TRBJ2-3; 13 positions agree with TRBD2. The CDR3 runs 18 residues. J gave up 5 bases and V 0 bases, and 9 bases lay outside the gene matches. Germline V lookup: CDR1 SGDLS, CDR2 YYNGEE. CDR3 in DNA: TGTGCCAGCAGCGTAGGTGTACTAGCGGGGGGGCTCGGAGATACGCAGTATTTT. Its translation: CASSVGVLAGGLGDTQYF.

The gene calls are TRBV18 and TRBJ2-1; 12 bases map to TRBD2. The V gene's germline CDR1 is KGHSH and CDR2 LQKENI. The ends lost 0 bases at V and 11 bases at J; junction bases unmatched: 5. This CDR3 spans 15 amino acids. The CDR3 sequence is CASSPPALAGGKQFF. CDR3 bases: TGTGCCAGCTCACCACCGGCCCTAGCGGGGGGGAAGCAGTTCTTC. The whole variable domain, filled in from reference TRBV18 and TRBJ2-1, reads NAGVMQNPRHLVRRRGQEARLRCSPMKGHSHVYWYRQLPEEGLKFMVYLQKENIIDESGMPKERFSAEFPKEGPSILRIQQVVRGDSAAYFCASSPPALAGGKQFFGPGTRLTVL.

This rearrangement joins TRBV6-2 or TRBV6-3 to TRBJ1-1, with 10 bases matching TRBD1. CDR1 is MNHEY, CDR2 SVGEGT, per germline. After removal of 5 bases from V and 11 bases from J, the junction contained 8 bases not matched to a gene. There are 13 residues in the CDR3. CDR3 in DNA: TGTGCCAGCAGTGCACCGGGACAGGGGTTGGCTTTCTTT. Protein: CASSAPGQGLAFF.

This chain uses TRBV7-2 with TRBJ1-1; D is undetermined. The length of the CDR3 is 13 residues. CDR1 SGHTA and CDR2 FQGNSA come from the germline V gene. Trimming removed 1 base from V and 10 bases from J, with 13 bases in between. CDR3 bases: TGTGCCAGCAGCTTAGACAGAGAAAAGAGAGCTTTCTTT. Translation: CASSLDREKRAFF.

The chain is built from TRBV11-2 and TRBJ2-3, with 10 bases matching TRBD2. The J segment lost 4 bases and the V segment lost 4 bases, leaving 8 bases of the junction unmatched. CDR3 length: 16 amino acids. Germline lookup yields CDR1 SGHAT and CDR2 FQNNGV. The CDR3 region is CASSSLAGAVADTQYF. DNA for the CDR3: TGTGCCAGCAGCTCCCTAGCGGGGGCCGTCGCAGATACGCAGTATTTT.

This chain links TRBV7-2 with TRBJ2-1; TRBD2 might be the D (5 bases). The CDR3 sequence is 15 residues long. V was pared by 3 bases and J by 2 bases, with 11 bases between. CDR1 SGHTA and CDR2 FQGNSA come from the germline V gene. The CDR3, as DNA: TGTGCCAGCAGCTTGGACTCTAGGACCTACAATGAGCAGTTCTTC. Its protein is CASSLDSRTYNEQFF.

The rearrangement links TRBV7-2 to TRBJ2-1, with a tentative D call TRBD1 (6 bases). The germline V gene encodes CDR1 SGHTA and CDR2 FQGNSA. The ends were cut back, 1 base at V and 6 bases at J, with 13 bases in the middle. This CDR3 comprises 15 residues. The CDR3 loop is CASSLVWQGSNEQFF. In DNA form, the CDR3 reads TGTGCCAGCAGCTTAGTTTGGCAGGGGAGCAATGAGCAGTTCTTC.

The chain employs TRBV2 and TRBJ2-7; 10 bases align to TRBD2. The CDR3 consists of 15 residues. Trimming cost V 0 bases and J 4 bases; bases outside gene matches: 3. Germline CDR1 SNHLY, CDR2 FYNNEI. The CDR3 spells CASSEALAGAYEQYF. The CDR3 nucleotides read TGTGCCAGCAGTGAAGCGCTAGCGGGGGCATACGAGCAGTACTTC.

The rearrangement joins TRBV6-4 to TRBJ2-6; 7 nucleotides line up with TRBD1. Germline assignment: CDR1 MRHNA and CDR2 SNTAGT. The CDR3 runs 17 residues. The V and J ends lost 5 bases and 0 bases, in that order; junction bases with no gene match: 7. The CDR3 DNA reads TGTGCCAGCAGTAAGGGGGCATCCCACTCTGGGGCCAACGTCCTGACTTTC. It is translated as CASSKGASHSGANVLTF.